This TCR beta chain was identified in a study of control samples from healthy donors and cancer patients. Germline CDR1 LGHDT, CDR2 YNNKEL (reference sequence). The CDR3 extends over 15 amino acids. Germline trimming cut 1 base from V and 3 bases from J; bases unmatched to any gene: 5. The data were produced by immunoSEQ multiplex PCR, yet TCRdb's version contains in-frame clones alone and is incomplete. The table includes 120,000 or so clones, approximately 95% detected once. The receptor comes from a man younger than 40 in good health. This chain joins TRBV3-1 (or the pseudogene TRBV3-2) and TRBJ2-7; TRBD2 matches 8 bases. The specimen was blood. CDR3 DNA sequence: TGTGCCAGCAGCCAAGCGGGGGGGCGGGTCTACGAGCAGTACTTC. It encodes CASSQAGGRVYEQYF.